The 27 T cell receptor beta chains presented below share a single source sample, sequenced in a study of blood T cell repertoires in COVID-19. Clones were sequenced by immunoSEQ multiplex PCR, and TCRdb holds only the in-frame ones, with some missing. In the table there are over 100,000 clones, approximately 85% of which are singletons. The sequenced sample consisted of peripheral blood. The receptors derive from a man aged 65 to 79 with acute or convalescent COVID-19.

This clone was recorded a few times. The chain carries TRBV5-1 and TRBJ2-7; TRBD1 is a possible D gene (5 bases). CDR1 and CDR2 from the germline V gene are SGHRS and YFSETQ. The germline V and J ends were trimmed by 5 bases and 5 bases, with 17 bases remaining between them. The CDR3 is 14 residues long. For the CDR3, the DNA is TGCGCCAGCAGACCTCAGGGCCCGTTCGACGAGCAGTACTTC. It codes for CASRPQGPFDEQYF.

The sample holds a few counts of this clone. J is TRBJ1-6 and V is TRBV5-6, with 7 bases that match TRBD1. This CDR3 comprises 15 residues. J was trimmed by 0 bases and V by 3 bases; bases with no gene match: 0. Germline CDR1 reads SGHDT; CDR2 reads YYEEEE. This CDR3 is CASSWDSSYNSPLHF. The CDR3 nucleotides read TGTGCCAGCAGCTGGGACAGCTCCTATAATTCACCCCTCCACTTT.

V is TRBV2 and J is TRBJ1-2; D may be TRBD1 (5 bases). The germline gives CDR1 SNHLY, CDR2 FYNNEI. Trimming removed 7 bases from V and 7 bases from J, with 19 bases in between. This CDR3 contains 14 residues. The CDR3 DNA reads TGTGCCAGCACCTACAGGACGGGGGGTCTTGGCTACACCTTC. It specifies CASTYRTGGLGYTF.

J is TRBJ2-7 and V is TRBV15, with D tentatively TRBD1 (5 bases). The CDR3 has 12 amino acids. Germline-derived CDR1 and CDR2 are LNHNV and YYDKDF (reference sequence). The ends were cut back, 4 bases at V and 4 bases at J, with 8 bases in the middle. The CDR3 reads CATSTQGYEQYF. The DNA of the CDR3 is TGTGCCACCAGCACCCAGGGATACGAGCAGTACTTC.

V is TRBV13 and J is TRBJ2-1; 8 nucleotides match TRBD2. This CDR3 has 15 residues. Germline loops: CDR1 PRHDT, CDR2 FYEKMQ (reference sequence). The V and J ends lost 2 bases and 5 bases, in that order; junction bases with no gene match: 5. The CDR3 sequence is CASSLPSGSNNEQFF. The CDR3 DNA sequence: TGTGCCAGCAGCTTACCTAGCGGGTCGAACAATGAGCAGTTCTTC.

The V gene is TRBV3-1 (or the pseudogene TRBV3-2), the J gene TRBJ1-4; TRBD1 matches 7 bases. Germline assignment: CDR1 LGHDT and CDR2 YNNKEL (reference sequence). Trimming took 3 bases from V and 5 from J; bases not matched to a gene: 3. The CDR3 contains 14 residues. Written as DNA, the CDR3 is TGTGCCAGCAGCCACCGGGACAGAAATGAAAAACTGTTTTTT. It is translated as CASSHRDRNEKLFF.

This sequence joins TRBV5-1 and TRBJ2-7; D ambiguous. V was clipped by 4 bases and J by 3 bases, with 11 bases between them. CDR3 length equals 13 residues. Per the germline V gene, CDR1 is SGHRS and CDR2 is YFSETQ. The CDR3 DNA reads TGCGCCAGCAGCGCGGCTAGAAACTACGAGCAGTACTTC. Encoded protein: CASSAARNYEQYF.

This chain links TRBV28 with TRBJ1-6; D possibly corresponds to TRBD1 (5 bases). The length of the CDR3 is 15 residues. In germline, CDR1 is MDHEN, CDR2 SYDVKM. The V end lost 7 bases, the J end lost 8 bases, and 18 bases lay between the germline ends. The CDR3 coding sequence is TGTGCCAGCACTCCTGGGGCAGGGAATTATTCACCCCTCCACTTT. This codes for CASTPGAGNYSPLHF.

This clone turned up a few times. J is TRBJ1-6 and V is TRBV7-2; TRBD1 might be the D (6 bases). The CDR3 is 16 residues long. The V gene lost 6 bases and the J gene lost 8 bases, with 20 bases spanning the gap. The germline CDR1 and CDR2 sequences are SGHTA and FQGNSA. In nucleotides, the CDR3 is TGTGCCAGCAGGGCGGCGGGGAGGGGGGTATATTCACCCCTCCACTTT. This codes for CASRAAGRGVYSPLHF.

The chain couples TRBV14 to TRBJ2-1, with TRBD2 matching over 9 bases. The CDR3 has 14 residues. V was pared by 3 bases and J by 8 bases, with 5 bases of the junction left unmatched. Germline CDR1 is SGHDN and CDR2 is FVKESK. This CDR3 is CASSQAGGGDEQFF. For the CDR3, the DNA is TGTGCCAGCAGCCAGGCGGGAGGGGGCGATGAGCAGTTCTTC.

CDR3 in amino acids: CASSVRAGRSYEQYF. Here the CDR3 DNA reads TGTGCCAGCAGCGTAAGAGCGGGAAGGTCCTACGAGCAGTACTTC. This chain connects TRBV9 to TRBJ2-7; TRBD2 agrees at 7 bases. Germline values: CDR1 SGDLS, CDR2 YYNGEE. This CDR3 region has 15 residues. The J segment lost 1 base and the V segment lost 1 base, leaving 5 bases of the junction unmatched.

The rearrangement joins TRBV28 to TRBJ2-2, with TRBD1 matching over 11 bases. The CDR3 extends over 17 amino acids. Unmatched junction bases numbered 12, after V lost 8 bases and J lost 4 bases. Germline values: CDR1 MDHEN, CDR2 SYDVKM. CDR3 DNA: TGTGCCAGCTTACTCACTTTGGGGACAGGGGGCACCGGGGAGCTGTTTTTT. Translation gives CASLLTLGTGGTGELFF. Full variable domain (rest looked up from reference TRBV28 and TRBJ2-2): DVKVTQSSRYLVKRTGEKVFLECVQDMDHENMFWYRQDPGLGLRLIYFSYDVKMKEKGDIPEGYSVSREKKERFSLILESASTNQTSMYLCASLLTLGTGGTGELFFGEGSRLTVL.

The rearrangement joins TRBV28 to TRBJ1-6; 7 bases are shared with TRBD1. In germline, CDR1 is MDHEN, CDR2 SYDVKM. V was clipped by 2 bases and J by 7 bases; unmatched bases: 2. CDR3 size: 14 residues. The CDR3 DNA sequence: TGTGCCAGCAGTTTAAGGGACAGCAATTCACCCCTCCACTTT. Translation: CASSLRDSNSPLHF.

V and J are TRBV19 and TRBJ1-5; possible D gene TRBD1, 6 bases. The germline CDR1 and CDR2 sequences are LNHDA and SQIVND (reference sequence). This CDR3 has 15 residues. Trimming took off 4 bases at V and 0 bases at J, with 10 bases between the two ends. The chain's CDR3 is CASSSGQLSNQPQHF. The CDR3 region has the DNA TGTGCCAGTAGTAGCGGACAGCTTAGCAATCAGCCCCAGCATTTT.

This chain links TRBV5-1 with TRBJ2-7; TRBD1 agrees at 8 bases. Losses at the gene ends were 0 bases for V and 3 bases for J; bases not matched to a gene: 8. CDR1 is SGHRS and CDR2 is YFSETQ in the germline V gene. The CDR3 runs 16 residues. The CDR3: CASSLGPGTGDYEQYF. For the CDR3, the DNA is TGCGCCAGCAGCTTGGGCCCCGGGACAGGAGACTACGAGCAGTACTTC.

The V and J genes are TRBV7-9 and TRBJ2-1, with 8 bases matching TRBD1. Germline assignment: CDR1 SEHNR and CDR2 FQNEAQ (reference sequence). The trim removed 1 base at V and 4 bases at J, leaving 3 bases unmatched. The CDR3 consists of 15 residues. The chain's CDR3 is CASSLGTGQYNEQFF. CDR3 sequence (DNA): TGTGCCAGCAGCTTAGGGACAGGGCAGTACAATGAGCAGTTCTTC.

This clone is a singleton in its sample. The chain recombines TRBV19 with TRBJ1-4; a possible D gene is TRBD1 (6 bases). Germline V gives CDR1 LNHDA, CDR2 SQIVND (reference sequence). CDR3 length equals 15 residues. V dropped 6 bases and J dropped 0 bases, with 11 bases sitting between them. Here the CDR3 DNA reads TGTGCCAGTAGCGGACAGATTTCAACTAATGAAAAACTGTTTTTT. Translating it yields CASSGQISTNEKLFF.

The chain is built from TRBV10-2 and TRBJ2-2; 10 positions agree with TRBD2. The CDR3 consists of 14 residues. The ends lost 6 bases at V and 3 bases at J; junction bases unmatched: 1. From germline, CDR1 is WSHSY and CDR2 SAAADI. As DNA, the CDR3 is TGCGCCAGCAGCAGCGGGAGGGACACCGGGGAGCTGTTTTTT. Its protein product is CASSSGRDTGELFF.

The chain recombines TRBV7-9 with TRBJ1-2, with 10 bases identical to TRBD1. Germline trimming cut 1 base from V and 4 bases from J; bases unmatched to any gene: 3. CDR1 SEHNR and CDR2 FQNEAQ come from the germline V gene (reference sequence). The CDR3 is made up of 15 amino acids. CDR3 amino acids: CASSLGQGATYGYTF. CDR3 coding DNA: TGTGCCAGCAGCTTAGGACAGGGGGCCACCTATGGCTACACCTTC. Combining the CDR3 with reference TRBV7-9 and TRBJ1-2 gives the whole variable domain DTGVSQNPRHKITKRGQNVTFRCDPISEHNRLYWYRQTLGQGPEFLTYFQNEAQLEKSRLLSDRFSAERPKGSFSTLEIQRTEQGDSAMYLCASSLGQGATYGYTFGSGTRLTVV.

This chain uses TRBV5-1 with TRBJ1-3; D uncertain. Germline assignment: CDR1 SGHRS and CDR2 YFSETQ. This CDR3 spans 15 amino acids. Trimming removed 0 bases from V and 4 bases from J, with 11 bases in between. CDR3 sequence reads: CASSLERGKGNTIYF. As DNA, the CDR3 is TGCGCCAGCAGCTTGGAAAGAGGGAAGGGAAACACCATATATTTT.

The chain joins TRBV3-1 (or the pseudogene TRBV3-2) to TRBJ1-1, with 9 bases aligning to TRBD1. Losses at the gene ends were 1 base for V and 1 base for J; bases not matched to a gene: 1. This CDR3 is built from 15 residues. CDR1 and CDR2 from the germline V gene are LGHDT and YNNKEL (reference sequence). CDR3 nucleotides: TGTGCCAGCAGCCAAGGGGACAGGGCGAACACTGAAGCTTTCTTT. Its translation: CASSQGDRANTEAFF.

V usage is TRBV5-4 and J usage is TRBJ1-6, with a weak D call TRBD1 (6 bases). CDR1 is SGHNT and CDR2 is YYREEE in the germline V gene (reference sequence). Trimming left V 2 bases short and J 8 bases short, with 17 bases between. The CDR3 extends over 16 amino acids. CDR3 in amino acids: CASSLDLQGGHSPLHF. CDR3 nucleotides: TGTGCCAGCAGCTTAGATTTACAGGGAGGGCATTCACCCCTCCACTTT.

V usage is TRBV27 and J usage is TRBJ1-3; D is ambiguous. CDR3 length: 15 residues. Germline V lookup: CDR1 MNHEY, CDR2 SMNVEV (reference sequence). Trimming took off 0 bases at V and 2 bases at J, with 8 bases between the two ends. CDR3 sequence reads: CASSLSWATGNTIYF. The CDR3 DNA follows: TGTGCCAGCAGTTTATCATGGGCGACTGGAAACACCATATATTTT.

This chain links TRBV12-5 with TRBJ1-1; TRBD1 aligns across 7 bases. The CDR3 is 13 residues long. V was clipped by 6 bases and J by 5 bases; unmatched bases: 6. Germline-derived CDR1 and CDR2 are LGHNT and FRNRAP. The CDR3 region is CASGKGAGTEAFF. CDR3 in DNA: TGTGCTAGTGGAAAGGGGGCGGGTACTGAAGCTTTCTTT.

A word on this clone: A read error may produce the germline difference seen at one junction end. The chain employs TRBV13 and TRBJ2-3; 12 bases match TRBD2. The CDR3 runs 14 residues. Germline V gene lookup returns CDR1 PRHDT and CDR2 FYEKMQ (reference sequence). The CDR3 region has the DNA TGTGCCAGCAGCCTAGGACTAGCGGGGGATACGCAGTATTTT. The encoded protein is CASSLGLAGDTQYF.

The chain uses TRBV30 and TRBJ2-5; 12 bases are shared with TRBD2. Trimming took 3 bases from V and 10 from J; bases not matched to a gene: 3. The CDR3 consists of 12 residues. In germline, CDR1 is GTSNPN, CDR2 SVGIG (reference sequence). The CDR3 reads CAWSTSGRSQYF. CDR3 sequence (DNA): TGTGCCTGGAGCACTAGCGGGAGGAGCCAGTACTTC.

The chain employs TRBV28 and TRBJ1-2; the D is unclear. Germline V CDR1 and CDR2: MDHEN, SYDVKM. V lost 3 bases, J lost 2 bases, and 4 bases lay in between. CDR3 size: 12 residues. The CDR3, as DNA: TGTGCCAGCAGTTTGCAGAACTATGGCTACACCTTC. Amino acids: CASSLQNYGYTF.